This TCR beta chain was documented in a study of blood T cell repertoires in COVID-19. Study as a whole: Spain, Italy and the United States supplied samples that represented acute and convalescent COVID-19.

After removal of 0 bases from V and 3 bases from J, the junction contained 5 bases not matched to a gene. In germline, CDR1 is SGHTA, CDR2 FQGNSA. This CDR3 is built from 16 residues. Produced via immunoSEQ multiplex PCR; TCRdb's table is partial and in-frame only. Found here are more than 100,000 clones, 84% of them singletons; the top ten hold 2.4%. Material for sequencing was PBMCs or T cells enriched from blood (not recorded which). The chain employs TRBV7-2 and TRBJ2-3; TRBD2 agrees at 8 bases. This sequence was found in a man aged 40-50 years with acute COVID-19. The CDR3 DNA follows: TGTGCCAGCAGCTTAGCAGGAGCGGGAGCAACAGATACGCAGTATTTT. The encoded protein is CASSLAGAGATDTQYF.